The next 24 T cell receptor beta chains were all read from a single sample in a study of tissue T cells after allogeneic stem cell transplantation. The assay was immunoSEQ multiplex PCR, and TCRdb's table has in-frame clones only and misses some. The sample consists of 4,500 to 5,000 clones, approximately 49% of them appearing once. Time point reported: mouse harvest day 14 after allogeneic transplant. Each mouse received 10^7 T-cell-depleted marrow cells plus 10^6 splenic CD5+ T cells by tail vein. The sequenced sample consisted of lymph node tissue. Every receptor here comes from a female BALB/c mouse given C57BL/6 T cells with graft-versus-host disease after an allogeneic hematopoietic cell transplant.

About this clone itself: Gene labels here are mouse ones. Read data end 1 residue before the CDR3 end; the end is taken from the germline J gene. This chain joins TRBV23 and TRBJ1-1. The CDR3 totals 14 residues. CDR1 is KGHTA and CDR2 is FQNQQP in the germline V gene. CDR3 region: CSSSLGLANTEVFF. Partial CDR3 DNA: TGCTCCAGCAGTCTGGGACTGGCAAACACAGAAGTCTTC.

Details on this clone: Gene names are the mouse ones. The DNA ends 1 residue before the CDR3 does, and the rest of the CDR3 is filled in from the germline J gene. The rearrangement links TRBV29 to TRBJ2-7, with 11 bases aligning to TRBD2. The germline V gene encodes CDR1 MSHET and CDR2 SYDVDS. This CDR3 is built from 16 residues. Trimming cost V 2 bases and J 0 bases; bases outside gene matches: 3. The sequenced part of the CDR3 DNA is TGTGCTAGCAGTTTAAGGGACTGGGGGAGCTCCTATGAACAGTAC. It is translated as CASSLRDWGSSYEQY. The whole CDR3 protein reads CASSLRDWGSSYEQYF. The full variable domain, in which reference TRBV29 and TRBJ2-7 provide the parts outside the CDR3, is DMKVTQMPRYLIKRMGENVLLECGQDMSHETMYWYRQDPGLGLQLIYISYDVDSNSEGDIPKGYRVSRKKREHFSLILDSAKTNQTSVYFCASSLRDWGSSYEQYFGPGTRLTVL.

This clone is medium-sized within its sample. Germline and genes: mouse. The read ends 1 residue shy of where the CDR3 ends; the end is completed using the germline J gene. The V gene is TRBV26, the J gene TRBJ2-7; D is unclear. Trimming left V 7 bases short and J 0 bases short, with 7 bases between. The CDR3 spans 12 residues. Germline CDR1 and CDR2: KGHPV and FQNQEV (reference sequence). The CDR3 reads CASTVGSYEQYF. Partial CDR3 DNA: TGTGCCAGCACGGTTGGCTCCTATGAACAGTAC.

On this clone: The genes and germline here are from mouse. Sequencing ends 1 residue short of the CDR3 end; the germline J gene provides the rest. The chain combines TRBV19 with TRBJ1-1, with D perhaps TRBD1 (5 bases). Germline lookup yields CDR1 FNHDT and CDR2 SITEND (reference sequence). There are 14 residues in the CDR3. V gave up 1 base and J gave up 1 base, with 8 bases separating them. The CDR3 DNA, read in part, is TGTGCCAGCAGTATATCGGGGACGAACACAGAAGTCTTC. This sequence encodes CASSISGTNTEVF. The whole CDR3 region reads CASSISGTNTEVFF.

This clone rates as medium-sized. The gene names given are mouse names. Read data end 1 residue before the CDR3 end; the end is taken from the germline J gene. J is TRBJ2-7 and V is TRBV13-1; 11 bases match TRBD2. With V trimmed by 3 bases and J by 0 bases, 2 bases remained unmatched. The CDR3 runs 15 residues. The germline gives CDR1 NSHNY, CDR2 SYGAGN. CDR3 DNA (partial): TGTGCCAGCAGTGGGGACTGGGGGAGCTCCTATGAACAGTAC. Protein sequence: CASSGDWGSSYEQY. The entire CDR3 is CASSGDWGSSYEQYF.

This clone has only a few counts. Genes and germline are mouse. The read ends 1 residue before the CDR3 terminus; that terminus is restored from the germline J gene. The chain has TRBV13-2 and TRBJ2-7; 7 bases line up with TRBD2. V lost 6 bases to trimming and J lost 0 bases; unmatched junction nucleotides: 6. The CDR3 consists of 14 residues. Germline-derived CDR1 and CDR2 are NNHNN and SYGAGS (reference sequence). The CDR3 protein is CASAYWGSSYEQYF. CDR3 DNA, as far as it was read: TGTGCCAGCGCCTACTGGGGAAGCTCCTATGAACAGTAC.

This clone was recorded a few times. Any gene name here is a mouse gene name. The DNA ends 1 residue before the CDR3 does, and the rest of the CDR3 is filled in from the germline J gene. The chain couples TRBV13-2 to TRBJ2-7; TRBD2 agrees at 10 bases. The V segment lost 5 bases and the J segment 6 bases; nucleotides outside the gene matches: 5. CDR1 is NNHNN and CDR2 is SYGAGS in the germline V gene (reference sequence). This CDR3 spans 13 amino acids. The CDR3 protein is CASGPGLGVEQYF. CDR3 DNA, as far as it was read: TGTGCCAGCGGCCCCGGACTGGGGGTTGAACAGTAC.

Concerning this clone itself: The listed genes are named as in mouse. The CDR3 protein is CASSLRLGVQDTQYF. The CDR3 bases that were read are TGTGCCAGCAGCCTTAGACTGGGGGTCCAAGACACCCAGTAC. The genes are TRBV2 and TRBJ2-5; TRBD2 agrees at 9 bases. The read is 1 residue too short to cover the CDR3 end, so that end is filled in from the germline J gene. From germline, CDR1 is LGHNA and CDR2 YSYQKL. The CDR3 is 15 residues long. V trimming: 4 bases; J trimming: 2 bases; junction bases outside the gene matches: 4.

About this clone: Gene names refer to mouse genes. With the read ending 1 residue before the CDR3 end, the germline J gene is used to fill in that end. The chain recombines TRBV13-2 with TRBJ2-1, with 7 positions matching TRBD2. CDR1 is NNHNN, CDR2 SYGAGS, per germline (reference sequence). V shed 10 bases and J 1 base; nucleotides not matched to a gene: 2. The CDR3 spans 12 residues. The DNA read from the CDR3 is TGTGCCGCGGGGGGGAACTATGCTGAGCAGTTC. Amino acid sequence: CAAGGNYAEQF. The CDR3 in its entirety is CAAGGNYAEQFF.

This clone was detected a few times. Gene names denote mouse genes. The CDR3 sequence: CASSIVHWGSSYEQYF. The covered CDR3 bases are TGTGCCAGCAGTATAGTTCACTGGGGGAGCTCCTATGAACAGTAC. This chain links TRBV19 with TRBJ2-7, with 8 bases aligning to TRBD2. The read stops 1 residue short of the end of the CDR3; the missing end is completed from the germline J gene. Per the germline V gene, CDR1 is FNHDT and CDR2 is SITEND (reference sequence). The CDR3 has 16 residues. With 0 bases clipped from V and 0 bases from J, the junction kept 5 bases outside the gene matches. Variable domain in full (rest from reference TRBV19 and TRBJ2-7): GGIITQTPKFLIGQEGQKLTLKCQQNFNHDTMYWYRQDSGKGLRLIYYSITENDLQKGDLSEGYDASREKKSSFSLTVTSAQKNEMAVFLCASSIVHWGSSYEQYFGPGTRLTVL.

A remark on this clone: Genes and germline are mouse. Sequencing ends 1 residue short of the CDR3 end; the germline J gene provides the rest. The chain is built from TRBV13-2 and TRBJ1-4, with 10 nucleotides matching TRBD1. V lost 3 bases and J lost 7; bases outside the gene matches: 3. CDR3 size: 14 residues. Looked up from germline, CDR1 is NNHNN and CDR2 is SYGAGS (reference sequence). The CDR3 sequence is CASGGGQGFERLFF. The sequenced CDR3 bases are TGTGCCAGCGGTGGGGGACAGGGGTTCGAAAGATTATTT.

With regard to this clone: Mouse germline and gene names are used. The CDR3 extends 1 residue past the end of the read, so its final part is completed from the germline J gene. The rearrangement links TRBV3 to TRBJ2-1; 9 nucleotides line up with TRBD2. CDR3 size: 14 residues. With V trimmed by 3 bases and J by 4 bases, 1 base remained unmatched. Germline lookup yields CDR1 SNHLY and CDR2 FYNGKV (reference sequence). The covered CDR3 bases are TGTGCCAGCAGCTTCTGGGGGGGGTATGCTGAGCAGTTC. Translating it yields CASSFWGGYAEQF. The whole CDR3 region reads CASSFWGGYAEQFF.

On this clone: The gene names given are mouse names. The CDR3 end is not reached by the read, which stops 1 residue before it; the germline J gene fills it in. The chain combines TRBV1 with TRBJ2-7; a weak D match, TRBD1 (6 bases). Germline CDR1 reads NSQYPW; CDR2 reads LRSPGD (reference sequence). This CDR3 is 14 amino acids long. Trimming cost V 0 bases and J 5 bases, with 11 bases left between them. CDR3 DNA, as far as it was read: TGCACCTGCAGTGCAGATCCCGGGACAAATGAACAGTAC. This gives the protein CTCSADPGTNEQY. The entire CDR3 protein reads CTCSADPGTNEQYF.

This clone was counted once. Genes and germline are mouse. The read ends 1 residue shy of where the CDR3 ends; the end is completed using the germline J gene. V and J are TRBV12-1 and TRBJ2-7, with D perhaps matching TRBD1 or TRBD2 (6 bases each). V shed 1 base and J shed 3 bases, with 9 bases lying between them. CDR3 length equals 13 residues. CDR1 and CDR2 (germline): SGHSN, HYEKVE. This chain's CDR3 is CASSLGGNYEQYF. Partial CDR3 DNA: TGTGCCAGCTCTCTAGGGGGGAACTATGAACAGTAC.

Details on this clone: Mouse gene names and germline throughout. The CDR3 end falls 1 residue outside the read, so it is completed with the germline J gene. The chain employs TRBV12-2 and TRBJ2-1; 8 bases agree with TRBD1. The CDR3 spans 14 residues. V lost 0 bases and J lost 4; bases outside the gene matches: 1. The germline gives CDR1 SGHLS, CDR2 HYDKME. CDR3 residues: CASSLGTGYAEQFF. The sequenced part of the CDR3 DNA is TGTGCCAGCTCTCTCGGGACAGGTTATGCTGAGCAGTTC.

This clone was seen more than once but under ten times. Germline and genes: mouse. The read stops 1 residue short of the end of the CDR3; the missing end is completed from the germline J gene. V is TRBV5 and J is TRBJ2-4; D may be TRBD1 (7 bases). This CDR3 spans 16 amino acids. Trimming shortened V by 1 base and J by 1 base, and 12 bases separated the two germline ends. The germline CDR1 and CDR2 sequences are LGHNA and YNLKQL (reference sequence). The sequenced part of the CDR3 DNA is TGTGCCAGCAGCCAAGTTCAGGGGGGAGGTCAAAACACCTTGTAC. This translates into CASSQVQGGGQNTLY. The entire CDR3 protein reads CASSQVQGGGQNTLYF.

This clone is medium-sized within its sample. Each gene name is a mouse one. The DNA ends 1 residue before the CDR3 does, and the rest of the CDR3 is filled in from the germline J gene. This sequence joins TRBV5 and TRBJ1-4, with D hard to call. The CDR3 runs 15 residues. Germline V gives CDR1 LGHNA, CDR2 YNLKQL (reference sequence). Trimming took off 2 bases at V and 1 base at J, with 8 bases between the two ends. CDR3 in amino acids: CASSQQTNSNERLFF. The covered CDR3 bases are TGTGCCAGCAGCCAACAGACAAATTCCAACGAAAGATTATTT.

A few counts support this clone. The gene names here belong to mouse. The read terminates 1 residue ahead of where the CDR3 ends, so the germline J gene completes it. The chain carries TRBV26 and TRBJ1-3, with a tentative D call TRBD1 (6 bases). V was clipped by 2 bases and J by 2 bases, with 7 bases between them. The CDR3 extends over 14 amino acids. Germline V gene lookup returns CDR1 KGHPV and CDR2 FQNQEV (reference sequence). The CDR3 protein is CASSLAGAGNTLYF. Incomplete CDR3 DNA: TGTGCCAGCAGTCTGGCAGGGGCTGGAAATACGCTCTAT.

On this clone: The genes and germline here are from mouse. The observed sequence ends 1 residue before the CDR3 terminus, with the missing tail filled in from the germline J gene. The chain recombines TRBV5 with TRBJ2-7; no reliable D call. There are 13 residues in the CDR3. The germline gives CDR1 LGHNA, CDR2 YNLKQL (reference sequence). V lost 0 bases and J 1 base, leaving 4 bases between the germline ends. The CDR3 loop is CASSQDGSYEQYF. The CDR3 bases that were read are TGTGCCAGCAGCCAAGACGGTTCCTATGAACAGTAC.

A few counts support this clone. Gene names and germline match the mouse. From the germline J gene comes the end of the CDR3, since the read stops 1 residue before it. The chain links TRBV13-2 to TRBJ2-2; tentatively, D is TRBD2 (6 bases). The CDR3 has 16 residues. The germline V gene encodes CDR1 NNHNN and CDR2 SYGAGS (reference sequence). With 0 bases removed from V and 1 base from J, the gap between germline ends came to 10 bases. The CDR3 loop is CASGDAWGRNTGQLYF. The sequenced part of the CDR3 DNA is TGTGCCAGCGGTGATGCTTGGGGGAGAAACACCGGGCAGCTCTAC.

With regard to this clone: Germline and genes: mouse. Read sequence stops 1 residue before the CDR3 end, and the germline J gene provides the missing end. V is TRBV16 and J is TRBJ2-2, with 7 bases fitting TRBD2. The CDR3 contains 15 residues. J was trimmed by 2 bases and V by 0 bases; bases with no gene match: 0. Germline values: CDR1 SGHSA, CDR2 FRNQAP. Incomplete CDR3 DNA: TGTGCAAGCAGCTTAGAGGGGGGGAACACCGGGCAGCTCTAC. Translating gives CASSLEGGNTGQLY. The complete CDR3 protein is CASSLEGGNTGQLYF. Filled out from reference TRBV16 and TRBJ2-2, the complete variable domain reads NAGVIQTPRHKVTGKGQEATLWCEPISGHSAVFWYRQTIVQGLEFLTYFRNQAPIDDSGMPKERFSAQMPNQSHSTLKIQSTQPQDSAVYLCASSLEGGNTGQLYFGEGSKLTVL.

Comment on this clone: Genes here carry mouse names. The sequenced fragment ends 1 residue before the CDR3 boundary, so the rest is inferred from the germline J gene. The V call is TRBV13-1, the J call TRBJ2-7, with D maybe TRBD2 (7 bases). Germline V gene data show CDR1 as NSHNY and CDR2 as SYGAGN. V was shortened by 7 bases and J by 6 bases, with 17 bases between the two germline ends. The CDR3 is 13 amino acids. CDR3 sequence reads: CASGGGWGFEQYF. The sequenced part of the CDR3 DNA is TGTGCCAGCGGTGGGGGCTGGGGGTTTGAACAGTAC.

This clone counts as large. The gene names here belong to mouse. CDR3 protein: CASSQERGGDYEQYF. Incomplete CDR3 DNA: TGTGCCAGCAGCCAAGAACGGGGGGGGGACTATGAACAGTAC. V and J are TRBV2 and TRBJ2-7, with 7 bases identical to TRBD2. From the germline J gene comes the end of the CDR3, since the read stops 1 residue before it. The length of the CDR3 is 15 residues. Trimming removed 0 bases from V and 3 bases from J; junction bases left unmatched: 5. Germline-derived CDR1 and CDR2 are LGHNA and YSYQKL.

With regard to this clone: Genes and germline come from the mouse. The CDR3 end lies 1 residue beyond the end of the read and is filled in from the germline J gene. The genes are TRBV15 and TRBJ1-3; D is uncertain. The V gene's germline CDR1 is SGHND and CDR2 FRSKSL. The CDR3 totals 14 residues. V was shortened by 3 bases and J by 7 bases, with 13 bases between the two germline ends. CDR3 sequence reads: CASSFRKFWNTLYF. The DNA read from the CDR3 is TGTGCCAGCAGTTTCCGGAAATTCTGGAATACGCTCTAT.